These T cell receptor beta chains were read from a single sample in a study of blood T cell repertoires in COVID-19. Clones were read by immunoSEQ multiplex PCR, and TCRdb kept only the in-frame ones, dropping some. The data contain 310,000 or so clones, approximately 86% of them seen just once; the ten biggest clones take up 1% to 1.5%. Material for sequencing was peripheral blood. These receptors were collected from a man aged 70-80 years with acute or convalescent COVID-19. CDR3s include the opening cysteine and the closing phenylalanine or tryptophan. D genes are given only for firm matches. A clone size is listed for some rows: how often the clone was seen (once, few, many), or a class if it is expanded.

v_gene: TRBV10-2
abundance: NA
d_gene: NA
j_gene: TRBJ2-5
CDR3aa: CASRGGGAQETQYF
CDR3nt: TGCGCCAGCAGAGGAGGGGGGGCACAAGAGACCCAGTACTTC

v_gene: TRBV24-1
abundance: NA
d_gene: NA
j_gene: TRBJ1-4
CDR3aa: CATSADRSGEKLFF
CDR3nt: TGTGCCACCAGTGCCGACAGGTCCGGCGAAAAACTGTTTTTT

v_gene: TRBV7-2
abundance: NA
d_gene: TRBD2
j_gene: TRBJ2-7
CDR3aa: CASSLGLAGVEQYF
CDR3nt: TGTGCCAGCAGCTTGGGACTAGCGGGAGTCGAGCAGTACTTC

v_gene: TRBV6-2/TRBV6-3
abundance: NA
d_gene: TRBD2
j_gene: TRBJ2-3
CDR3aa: CASSYHPGLAGGRDTQYF
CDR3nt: TGTGCCAGCAGTTATCACCCCGGACTAGCGGGAGGGCGAGATACGCAGTATTTT

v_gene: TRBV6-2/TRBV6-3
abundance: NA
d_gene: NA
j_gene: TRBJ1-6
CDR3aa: CASSYSRDRARNSPLHF
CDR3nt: TGTGCCAGCAGTTACTCTCGCGACAGAGCAAGGAATTCACCCCTCCACTTT

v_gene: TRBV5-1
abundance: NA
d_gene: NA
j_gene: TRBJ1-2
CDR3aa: CASSLREGTNYGYTF
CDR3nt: TGCGCCAGCAGCTTACGGGAGGGGACGAACTATGGCTACACCTTC

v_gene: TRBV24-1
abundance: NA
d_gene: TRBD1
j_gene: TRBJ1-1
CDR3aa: CATSDTGTGVDTEAFF
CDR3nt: TGTGCCACCAGTGATACGGGGACAGGGGTGGACACTGAAGCTTTCTTT

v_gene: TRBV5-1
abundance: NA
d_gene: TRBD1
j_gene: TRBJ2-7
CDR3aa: CASSFDREYEQYF
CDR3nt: TGCGCCAGCAGCTTCGACAGGGAGTACGAGCAGTACTTC

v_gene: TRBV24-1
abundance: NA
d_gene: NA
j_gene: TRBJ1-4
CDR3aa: CATPWQVTTNEKLFF
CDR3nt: TGTGCCACCCCCTGGCAGGTGACAACTAATGAAAAACTGTTTTTT

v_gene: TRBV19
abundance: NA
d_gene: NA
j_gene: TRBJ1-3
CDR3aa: CASSARGNTIYF
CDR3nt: TGTGCCAGTAGCGCCAGGGGAAACACCATATATTTT

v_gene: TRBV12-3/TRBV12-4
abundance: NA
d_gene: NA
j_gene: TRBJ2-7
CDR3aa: CASSSLQEQYF
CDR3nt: TGTGCCAGCAGTTCCTTACAAGAGCAGTACTTC

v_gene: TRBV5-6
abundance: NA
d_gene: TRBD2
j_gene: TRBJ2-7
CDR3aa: CASSLELAGGPYEQYF
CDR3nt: TGTGCCAGCAGCTTGGAGCTAGCGGGAGGACCTTACGAGCAGTACTTC

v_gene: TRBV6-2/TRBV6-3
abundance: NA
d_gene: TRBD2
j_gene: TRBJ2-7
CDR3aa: CASSLAGTSGSYEQYF
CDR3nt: TGTGCCAGCAGCCTTGCCGGGACTAGCGGAAGCTACGAGCAGTACTTC

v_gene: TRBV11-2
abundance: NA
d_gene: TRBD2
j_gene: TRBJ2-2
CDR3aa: CASRPLAGGGGGHTGELFF
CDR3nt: TGTGCCAGCAGGCCACTCGCGGGGGGCGGGGGAGGTCACACCGGGGAGCTGTTTTTT

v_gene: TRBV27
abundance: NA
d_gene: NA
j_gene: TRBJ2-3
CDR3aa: CASSSRNSRDTTTDTQYF
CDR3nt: TGTGCCAGCAGTTCCCGGAACTCCCGGGACACGACCACAGATACGCAGTATTTT

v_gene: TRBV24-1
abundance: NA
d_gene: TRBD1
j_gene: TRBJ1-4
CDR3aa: CATSDVRTGPPEKLFF
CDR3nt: TGTGCCACCAGTGATGTCCGGACAGGACCCCCTGAAAAACTGTTTTTT

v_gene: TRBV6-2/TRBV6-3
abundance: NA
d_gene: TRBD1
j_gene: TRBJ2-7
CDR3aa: CASSYGTGNRGKYF
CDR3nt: TGTGCCAGCAGTTACGGGACAGGGAATCGGGGGAAGTACTTC

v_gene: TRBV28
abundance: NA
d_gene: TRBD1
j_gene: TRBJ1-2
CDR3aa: CASQGGGQVNYGYTF
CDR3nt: TGTGCCAGCCAGGGGGGTGGACAGGTAAACTATGGCTACACCTTC

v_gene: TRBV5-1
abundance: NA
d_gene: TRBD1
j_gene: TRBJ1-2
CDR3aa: CASSLTSRGAGYGYTF
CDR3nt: TGCGCCAGCAGCTTGACCTCCAGGGGGGCGGGCTATGGCTACACCTTC

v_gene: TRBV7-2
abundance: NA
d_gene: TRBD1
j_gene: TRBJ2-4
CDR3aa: CASSSGTGLAKNIQYF
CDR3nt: TGTGCCAGCAGTTCCGGGACAGGGCTAGCCAAAAACATTCAGTACTTC

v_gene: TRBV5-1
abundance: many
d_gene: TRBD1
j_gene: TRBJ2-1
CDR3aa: CASSAWTGEYNEQFF
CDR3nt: TGCGCCAGCAGCGCCTGGACAGGGGAATACAATGAGCAGTTCTTC

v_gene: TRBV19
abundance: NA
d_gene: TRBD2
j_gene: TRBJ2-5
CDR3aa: CASSRATQGGETQYF
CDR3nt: TGTGCCAGTAGTAGGGCAACTCAGGGAGGGGAGACCCAGTACTTC

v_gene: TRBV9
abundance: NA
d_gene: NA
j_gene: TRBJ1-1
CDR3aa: CASSPSPTMNTEAFF
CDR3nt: TGTGCCAGCAGCCCAAGTCCCACAATGAACACTGAAGCTTTCTTT

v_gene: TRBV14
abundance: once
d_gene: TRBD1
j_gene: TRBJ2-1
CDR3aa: CASSQENRGVDEQFF
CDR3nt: TGTGCCAGCAGCCAAGAAAACAGGGGCGTCGATGAGCAGTTCTTC

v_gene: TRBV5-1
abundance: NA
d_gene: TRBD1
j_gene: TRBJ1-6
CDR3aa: CASSIAGTGDSPLHF
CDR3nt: TGCGCCAGCAGCATCGCCGGGACAGGGGATTCACCCCTCCACTTT

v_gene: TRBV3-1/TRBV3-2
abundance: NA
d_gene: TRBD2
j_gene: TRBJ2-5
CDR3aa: CASSRGTSGQETQYF
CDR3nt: TGTGCCAGCAGCCGCGGGACTAGCGGGCAAGAGACCCAGTACTTC

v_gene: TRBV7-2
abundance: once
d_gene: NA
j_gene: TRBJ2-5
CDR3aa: CASSLRRGRETQYF
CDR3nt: TGTGCCAGCAGCTTAAGGAGGGGTAGGGAGACCCAGTACTTC

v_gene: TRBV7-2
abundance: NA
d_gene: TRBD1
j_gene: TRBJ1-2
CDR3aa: CASSPTARGRDGYTF
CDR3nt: TGTGCCAGCAGCCCTACGGCCAGGGGGAGAGATGGCTACACCTTC

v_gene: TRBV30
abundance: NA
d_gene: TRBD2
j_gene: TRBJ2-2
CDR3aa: CAWSVSRTSPPTGELFF
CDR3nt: TGTGCCTGGAGCGTTTCCCGGACTAGCCCTCCGACCGGGGAGCTGTTTTTT